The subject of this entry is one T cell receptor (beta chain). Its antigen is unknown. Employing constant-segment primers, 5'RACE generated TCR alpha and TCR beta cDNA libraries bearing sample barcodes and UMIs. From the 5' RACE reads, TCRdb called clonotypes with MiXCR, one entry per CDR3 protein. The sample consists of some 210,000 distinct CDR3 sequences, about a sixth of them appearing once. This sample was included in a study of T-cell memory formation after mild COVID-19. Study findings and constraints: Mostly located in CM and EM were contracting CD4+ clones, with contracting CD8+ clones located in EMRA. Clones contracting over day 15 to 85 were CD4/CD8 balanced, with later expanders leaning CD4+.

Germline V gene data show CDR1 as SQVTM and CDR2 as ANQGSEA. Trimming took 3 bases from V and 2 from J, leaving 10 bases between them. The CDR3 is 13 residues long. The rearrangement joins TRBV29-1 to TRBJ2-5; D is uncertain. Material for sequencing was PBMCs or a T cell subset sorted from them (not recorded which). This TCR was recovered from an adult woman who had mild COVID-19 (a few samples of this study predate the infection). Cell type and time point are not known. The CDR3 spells CSVDLGRQETQYF. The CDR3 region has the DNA TGCAGCGTTGATCTGGGCAGGCAAGAGACCCAGTACTTC.